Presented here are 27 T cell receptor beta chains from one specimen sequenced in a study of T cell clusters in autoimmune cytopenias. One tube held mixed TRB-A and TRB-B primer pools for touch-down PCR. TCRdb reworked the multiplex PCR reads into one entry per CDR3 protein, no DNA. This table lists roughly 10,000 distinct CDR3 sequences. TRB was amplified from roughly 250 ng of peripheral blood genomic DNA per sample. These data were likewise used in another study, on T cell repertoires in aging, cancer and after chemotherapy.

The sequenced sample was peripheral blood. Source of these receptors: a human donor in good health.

CDR3 in amino acids: CASSPTTSVGETQYF. The chain carries TRBV7-6 and TRBJ2-5. The CDR3 covers 15 residues. Per germline, CDR1 SGHVS and CDR2 FNYEAQ.

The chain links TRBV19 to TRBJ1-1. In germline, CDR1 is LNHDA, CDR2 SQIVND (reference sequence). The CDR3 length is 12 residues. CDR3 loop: CAIGQALAKAFF.

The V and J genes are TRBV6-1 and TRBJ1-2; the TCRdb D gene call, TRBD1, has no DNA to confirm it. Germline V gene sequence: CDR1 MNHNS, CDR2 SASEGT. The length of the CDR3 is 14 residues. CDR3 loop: CASSDWFGAYGYTF.

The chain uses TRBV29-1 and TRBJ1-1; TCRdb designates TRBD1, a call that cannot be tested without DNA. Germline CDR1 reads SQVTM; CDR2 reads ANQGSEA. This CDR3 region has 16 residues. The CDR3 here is CSVKGFWRGKHTEAFF.

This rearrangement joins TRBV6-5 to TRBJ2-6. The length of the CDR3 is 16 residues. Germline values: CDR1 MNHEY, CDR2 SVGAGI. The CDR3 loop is CASRLKTFSGANVLTF.

The CDR3 region is CASSLGGSLGYEQYF. V and J are TRBV12-3 or TRBV12-4 and TRBJ2-7; TCRdb picks TRBD2, but there is no DNA to check that call. This CDR3 has 15 residues.

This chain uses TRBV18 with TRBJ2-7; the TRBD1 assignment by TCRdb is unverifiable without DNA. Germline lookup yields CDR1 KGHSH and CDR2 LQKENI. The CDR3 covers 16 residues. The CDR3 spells CASSPDLGHPSDEQYF.

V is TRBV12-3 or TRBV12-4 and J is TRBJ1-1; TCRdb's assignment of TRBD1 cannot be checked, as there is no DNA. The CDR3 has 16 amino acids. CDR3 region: CASSPHPGGGITEAFF.

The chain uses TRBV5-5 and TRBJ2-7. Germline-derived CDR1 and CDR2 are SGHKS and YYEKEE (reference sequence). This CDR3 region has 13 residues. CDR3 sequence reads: CASSLAHGWEQYF. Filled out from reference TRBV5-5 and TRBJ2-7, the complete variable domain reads DAGVTQSPTHLIKTRGQQVTLRCSPISGHKSVSWYQQVLGQGPQFIFQYYEKEERGRGNFPDRFSARQFPNYSSELNVNALLLGDSALYLCASSLAHGWEQYFGPGTRLTVT.

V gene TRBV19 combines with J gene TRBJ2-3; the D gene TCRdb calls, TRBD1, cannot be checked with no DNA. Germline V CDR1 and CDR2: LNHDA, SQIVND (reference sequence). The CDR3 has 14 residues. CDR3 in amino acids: CASRTGVGTDTQYF.

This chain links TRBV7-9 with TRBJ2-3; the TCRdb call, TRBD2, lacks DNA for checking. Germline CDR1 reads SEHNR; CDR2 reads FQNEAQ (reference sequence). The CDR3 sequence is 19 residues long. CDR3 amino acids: CASSRGLAGGIVSTDTQYF.

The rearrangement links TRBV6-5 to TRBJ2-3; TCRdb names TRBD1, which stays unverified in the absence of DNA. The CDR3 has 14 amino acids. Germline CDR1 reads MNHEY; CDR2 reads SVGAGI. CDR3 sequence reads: CASTWGGRADTQYF.

This CDR3 reads CAWSRVNEKLFF. The chain couples TRBV30 to TRBJ1-4; TCRdb picks TRBD1, but there is no DNA to check that call. The germline CDR1 and CDR2 sequences are GTSNPN and SVGIG (reference sequence). The CDR3 runs to 12 residues.

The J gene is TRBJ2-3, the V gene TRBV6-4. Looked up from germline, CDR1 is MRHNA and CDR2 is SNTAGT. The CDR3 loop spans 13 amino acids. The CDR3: CASSESSTDTQYF.

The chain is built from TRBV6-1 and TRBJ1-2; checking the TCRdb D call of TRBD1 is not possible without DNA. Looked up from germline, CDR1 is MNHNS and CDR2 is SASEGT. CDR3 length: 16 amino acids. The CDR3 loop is CASSEAGGPFNYGYTF.

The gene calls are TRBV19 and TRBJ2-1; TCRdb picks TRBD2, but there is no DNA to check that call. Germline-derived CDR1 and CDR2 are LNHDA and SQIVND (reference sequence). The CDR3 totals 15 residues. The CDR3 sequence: CASSPLAGLANEQFF. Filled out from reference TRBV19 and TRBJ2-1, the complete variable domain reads DGGITQSPKYLFRKEGQNVTLSCEQNLNHDAMYWYRQDPGQGLRLIYYSQIVNDFQKGDIAEGYSVSREKKESFPLTVTSAQKNPTAFYLCASSPLAGLANEQFFGPGTRLTVL.

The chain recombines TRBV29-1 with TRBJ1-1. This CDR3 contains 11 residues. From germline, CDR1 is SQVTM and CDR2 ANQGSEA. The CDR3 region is CSVDDSMKAFF. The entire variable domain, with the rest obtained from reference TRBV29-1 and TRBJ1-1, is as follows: SAVISQKPSRDICQRGTSLTIQCQVDSQVTMMFWYRQQPGQSLTLIATANQGSEATYESGFVIDKFPISRPNLTFSTLTVSNMSPEDSSIYLCSVDDSMKAFFGQGTRLTVV.

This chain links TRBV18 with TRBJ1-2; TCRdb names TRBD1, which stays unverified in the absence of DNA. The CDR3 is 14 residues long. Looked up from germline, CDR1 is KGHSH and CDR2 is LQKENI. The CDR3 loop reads CASSPQTVTYGYTF.

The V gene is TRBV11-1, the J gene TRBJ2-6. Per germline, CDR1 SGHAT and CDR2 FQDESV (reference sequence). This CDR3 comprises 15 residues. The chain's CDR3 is CASSLSGTAANVLTF.

Here the CDR3 reads CASRPGQSFTEAFF. The chain links TRBV27 to TRBJ1-1; TCRdb returns TRBD1, unconfirmable since there is no DNA. There are 14 residues in the CDR3. Germline V lookup: CDR1 MNHEY, CDR2 SMNVEV (reference sequence).

This CDR3 reads CASSRRQGDYYEQYF. The gene calls are TRBV19 and TRBJ2-7; TCRdb's D gene call, TRBD1, goes unchecked for lack of DNA. This CDR3 has 15 residues. CDR1 and CDR2 from the germline V gene are LNHDA and SQIVND (reference sequence).

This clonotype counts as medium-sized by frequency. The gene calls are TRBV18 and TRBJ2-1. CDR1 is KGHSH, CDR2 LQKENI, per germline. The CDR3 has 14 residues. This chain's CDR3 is CASSTARAHNEQFF.

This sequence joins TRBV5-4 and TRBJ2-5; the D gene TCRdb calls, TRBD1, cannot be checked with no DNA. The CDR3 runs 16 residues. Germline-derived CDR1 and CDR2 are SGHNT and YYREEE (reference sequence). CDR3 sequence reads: CASSLGLGDLQETQYF. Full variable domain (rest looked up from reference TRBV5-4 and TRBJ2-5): ETGVTQSPTHLIKTRGQQVTLRCSSQSGHNTVSWYQQALGQGPQFIFQYYREEENGRGNFPPRFSGLQFPNYSSELNVNALELDDSALYLCASSLGLGDLQETQYFGPGTRLLVL.

The CDR3 reads CASSRGTEETQYF. The rearrangement joins TRBV18 to TRBJ2-5; TCRdb's D call, TRBD1, is unchecked because there is no DNA. This CDR3 is built from 13 residues. Germline V lookup: CDR1 KGHSH, CDR2 LQKENI. Full variable domain (rest looked up from reference TRBV18 and TRBJ2-5): NAGVMQNPRHLVRRRGQEARLRCSPMKGHSHVYWYRQLPEEGLKFMVYLQKENIIDESGMPKERFSAEFPKEGPSILRIQQVVRGDSAAYFCASSRGTEETQYFGPGTRLLVL.

CDR3 in amino acids: CSGLDGNTEAFF. This chain joins TRBV29-1 and TRBJ1-1. Germline V gene lookup returns CDR1 SQVTM and CDR2 ANQGSEA. This CDR3 comprises 12 residues.

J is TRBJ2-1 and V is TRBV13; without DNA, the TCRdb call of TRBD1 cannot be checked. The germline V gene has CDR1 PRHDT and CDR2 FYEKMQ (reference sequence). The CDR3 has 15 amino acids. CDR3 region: CASSVDRGTRNEQFF.

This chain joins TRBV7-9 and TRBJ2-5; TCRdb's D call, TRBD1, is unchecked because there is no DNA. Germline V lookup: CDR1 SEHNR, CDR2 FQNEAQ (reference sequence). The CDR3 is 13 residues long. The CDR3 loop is CASRTGDMQTQYF.